This T cell receptor (beta chain) was captured in a study of OX40 agonist ivuxolimab in advanced cancers. Germline V gene data show CDR1 as MDHEN and CDR2 as SYDVKM. The CDR3 contains 15 residues. V lost 7 bases to trimming and J lost 2 bases; unmatched junction nucleotides: 7. The protocol was immunoSEQ multiplex PCR, while the TCRdb copy is restricted to in-frame clones and leaves out a portion. The sample includes about 62,000 clones, roughly 88% seen only once; the top ten take more than 4.5%. This material consisted of CD4+ or CD8+ T cells sorted from blood, taken in a trial of the OX40 agonist ivuxolimab. The V and J genes are TRBV28 and TRBJ1-5; 8 bases match TRBD1. This receptor was taken from an adult with an advanced solid tumor such as melanoma, head and neck, liver or kidney cancer. CDR3 residues: CASIKAGGRNQPQHF. The DNA for the CDR3 is TGTGCCAGCATCAAGGCAGGGGGCCGCAATCAGCCCCAGCATTTT.